The 23 T cell receptor beta chains presented below share a single source sample, sequenced in a study of T cell repertoires in aging, cancer and after chemotherapy. TCR beta rearrangements were amplified from peripheral blood genomic DNA. Multiplex touch-down PCR with TRB-A/B primers amplified rearranged V-D-J TRB sequences. TCRdb re-called the multiplex PCR reads with MiXCR, one entry per CDR3 protein. This sample has fewer than 650 distinct CDR3 sequences; about 20% occur once, and the top ten carry approximately 67%. Sequencing used blood. The receptors derive from a human donor with a solid tumor.

This clonotype is large. This chain connects TRBV27 to TRBJ2-1, with D maybe TRBD2 (7 bases). Germline lookup yields CDR1 MNHEY and CDR2 SMNVEV (reference sequence). Trimming cost V 8 bases and J 4 bases, with 21 bases left between them. This CDR3 contains 16 residues. The CDR3 is CASVFTGGGLYNEQFF. For the CDR3, the DNA is TGTGCCAGCGTATTTACGGGGGGCGGACTGTACAATGAGCAGTTCTTC.

A few counts support this clonotype. The chain recombines TRBV7-9 with TRBJ1-1; weak D call: TRBD1 (6 bases). V lost 0 bases, J lost 1 base, and 12 bases lay in between. CDR1 is SEHNR, CDR2 FQNEAQ, per germline (reference sequence). The CDR3 covers 16 residues. The DNA for the CDR3 is TGTGCCAGCAGCTTAGCCTGGGGGGCTGGGAACACTGAAGCTTTCTTT. Its protein is CASSLAWGAGNTEAFF.

This clonotype has more than one count but fewer than ten. This chain connects TRBV4-2 to TRBJ2-1; possible D gene TRBD1, 5 bases. V lost 0 bases and J lost 8, with 14 bases in between. Germline values: CDR1 LGHNA, CDR2 YNFKEQ. There are 15 residues in the CDR3. CDR3 amino acids: CASSQEGQGIDEQFF. The CDR3 DNA sequence: TGTGCCAGCAGCCAAGAGGGCCAGGGAATTGATGAGCAGTTCTTC.

The gene calls are TRBV12-3 or TRBV12-4 and TRBJ1-5; 8 nucleotides align to TRBD1. This CDR3 region has 16 residues. Unmatched junction bases numbered 14, after V lost 1 base and J lost 12 bases. The CDR3, as DNA: TGTGCCAGCAGTTTAGGAGGGACAGGTTCCTCTCAGTTCCAGCATTTT. It specifies CASSLGGTGSSQFQHF.

This clonotype is large within its sample. The genes are TRBV20-1 and TRBJ2-3, with 9 bases matching TRBD2. V was pared by 0 bases and J by 6 bases, with 13 bases of the junction left unmatched. Germline V gene data show CDR1 as DFQATT and CDR2 as SNEGSKA (reference sequence). The CDR3 has 17 amino acids. This CDR3 is CSARDPRASGIDDTQYF. CDR3 DNA: TGCAGTGCTAGAGATCCGAGGGCTAGCGGGATTGACGATACGCAGTATTTT.

This clonotype has just a few counts. V and J are TRBV12-3 or TRBV12-4 and TRBJ2-2; 7 bases agree with TRBD2. J was trimmed by 5 bases and V by 6 bases; bases with no gene match: 3. This CDR3 is 13 amino acids long. In nucleotides, the CDR3 is TGTGCCAGCAGGATTAGCGGGACCGGGGAGCTGTTTTTT. As protein: CASRISGTGELFF.

This clonotype qualifies as large. V gene TRBV19 combines with J gene TRBJ2-5, with TRBD2 as a possible D gene (5 bases). V was clipped by 4 bases and J by 1 base, with 7 bases between them. CDR1 and CDR2 from the germline V gene are LNHDA and SQIVND (reference sequence). CDR3 length: 13 residues. The CDR3 sequence is CASSTDFQETQYF. CDR3 nucleotide sequence: TGTGCCAGTAGTACGGACTTCCAAGAGACCCAGTACTTC.

This clonotype is labeled as medium-sized. This sequence joins TRBV5-1 and TRBJ2-3; either TRBD1 or TRBD2 may fit D (5 bases each). The CDR3 is made up of 14 amino acids. V shed 4 bases and J shed 4 bases, with 13 bases lying between them. Germline V gene lookup returns CDR1 SGHRS and CDR2 YFSETQ. The CDR3 region has the DNA TGCGCCAGCAGCCGCGAGGGGTTGTCAGATACGCAGTATTTT. It specifies CASSREGLSDTQYF.

This clonotype rates as medium-sized. This chain uses TRBV6-1 with TRBJ2-5, with 7 bases identical to TRBD1. Germline values: CDR1 MNHNS, CDR2 SASEGT. The CDR3 has 14 residues. V shed 7 bases and J 4 bases; nucleotides not matched to a gene: 9. Written as DNA, the CDR3 is TGTGCCAGCACGACAGGGTGGGGTGTAGAGACCCAGTACTTC. This codes for CASTTGWGVETQYF.

This chain joins TRBV5-5 and TRBJ1-5, with 7 bases lining up with TRBD1. Trimming removed 5 bases from V and 0 bases from J; junction bases left unmatched: 8. Germline V gives CDR1 SGHKS, CDR2 YYEKEE (reference sequence). The CDR3 is made up of 16 amino acids. CDR3 sequence: CASSRDRANSNQPQHF. Written as DNA, the CDR3 is TGTGCCAGCAGTAGAGACAGGGCGAATAGCAATCAGCCCCAGCATTTT.

This clonotype came up a few times. The V call is TRBV15, the J call TRBJ2-1; TRBD2 matches at 9 bases. The CDR3 runs 15 residues. V lost 2 bases, J lost 5 bases, and 4 bases stayed unmatched. The germline CDR1 and CDR2 sequences are LNHNV and YYDKDF (reference sequence). The CDR3 loop is CATSRFSGRDNEQFF. DNA of the CDR3: TGTGCCACCAGCAGATTTAGCGGGAGAGACAATGAGCAGTTCTTC.

The V and J genes are TRBV18 and TRBJ2-1; tentative D call: TRBD2 (5 bases). Germline V gene sequence: CDR1 KGHSH, CDR2 LQKENI. The CDR3 contains 15 residues. V dropped 4 bases and J dropped 1 base, with 11 bases sitting between them. The DNA for the CDR3 is TGTGCCAGCTCACGAGGACTGGATTCCTACAATGAGCAGTTCTTC. Protein: CASSRGLDSYNEQFF. The full variable domain, its missing parts supplied by reference TRBV18 and TRBJ2-1, is NAGVMQNPRHLVRRRGQEARLRCSPMKGHSHVYWYRQLPEEGLKFMVYLQKENIIDESGMPKERFSAEFPKEGPSILRIQQVVRGDSAAYFCASSRGLDSYNEQFFGPGTRLTVL.

This clonotype is classed as large. V and J are TRBV6-1 and TRBJ1-1; perhaps TRBD1 as D (5 bases). V was shortened by 5 bases and J by 2 bases, with 12 bases between the two germline ends. From germline, CDR1 is MNHNS and CDR2 SASEGT. This CDR3 comprises 14 residues. The CDR3 DNA is TGTGCCAGCAGTAACCAGGGAGGAAACACTGAAGCTTTCTTT. Translation: CASSNQGGNTEAFF.

In this sample, this clonotype turned up a few times. The chain is built from TRBV21-1 and TRBJ2-7; TRBD1 reflects the table's D call only, with no check against the DNA. TRBV21-1 is shown as a pseudogene. The CDR3 is made up of 15 amino acids. The CDR3 loop is CASRKDSHATYEQYV. As DNA, the CDR3 is TGTGCCAGCAGGAAGGACAGCCATGCCACTTACGAGCAGTACGTC.

By share of the sample, this clonotype is hyperexpanded (1% or more). V and J are TRBV6-5 and TRBJ2-3; possibly TRBD1 for D (5 bases). Trimming pared 6 bases from V and 0 bases from J, leaving 10 bases between. Germline V gives CDR1 MNHEY, CDR2 SVGAGI. The CDR3 length is 14 residues. As DNA, the CDR3 is TGTGCCAGCAGCTTCGACAGTAGCACAGATACGCAGTATTTT. Its protein is CASSFDSSTDTQYF.

This chain links TRBV28 with TRBJ2-7; D remains ambiguous. Trimming removed 7 bases at V and 2 bases at J, with 12 bases between. This CDR3 spans 13 amino acids. CDR1 and CDR2 from the germline V gene are MDHEN and SYDVKM. CDR3 amino acids: CASNSSPTYEQYF. Here the CDR3 DNA reads TGTGCCAGCAATTCTTCACCAACCTACGAGCAGTACTTC.

The V gene is TRBV6-4, the J gene TRBJ2-3; D may be TRBD1 (7 bases). Deletions cut 4 bases from V and 3 bases from J, with 14 bases between. The length of the CDR3 is 15 residues. Germline CDR1 MRHNA, CDR2 SNTAGT. The CDR3 region has the DNA TGTGCCAGCAGTGCCCTGGCAGGGGGGACAGATACGCAGTATTTT. As protein: CASSALAGGTDTQYF.

This clonotype counts as hyperexpanded. The chain recombines TRBV18 with TRBJ1-2; 8 bases line up with TRBD1. This CDR3 is built from 15 residues. Germline V gene data show CDR1 as KGHSH and CDR2 as LQKENI. J lost 4 bases, V lost 3 bases, and 7 bases had no gene match. This CDR3 reads CASSPGQGRSYGYTF. The CDR3, as DNA: TGTGCCAGCTCACCCGGACAGGGAAGGAGCTATGGCTACACCTTC.

V and J are TRBV4-2 and TRBJ2-7; the D call may be TRBD1 or TRBD2 (5 bases each). The end of the DNA is better explained by TRBJ2-5, so the J call may be wrong. The CDR3 has 13 amino acids. Germline-derived CDR1 and CDR2 are LGHNA and YNFKEQ. The CDR3: CASSRGDQETQYF. The CDR3, as DNA: TGTGCCAGCAGCCGAGGGGATCAAGAGACCCAGTACTTC.

This clonotype was picked up a small number of times. CDR3 nucleotide sequence: TGTGCCAGCAGCAAGGGGGGGATGAACACTGAAGCTTTCTTT. Protein product: CASSKGGMNTEAFF. The chain is built from TRBV6-6 and TRBJ1-1; possible D gene TRBD1, 6 bases. V gave up 6 bases and J gave up 0 bases, with 11 bases separating them. The CDR3 is made up of 14 amino acids. CDR1 MNHNY and CDR2 SVGAGI come from the germline V gene (reference sequence).

This clonotype is labeled as large. The chain has TRBV12-3 or TRBV12-4 and TRBJ1-3; no firm D call. This CDR3 comprises 16 residues. V was clipped by 3 bases and J by 0 bases, with 12 bases between them. Here the CDR3 reads CASSFVPGRSGNTIYF. CDR3 nucleotides: TGTGCCAGCAGTTTTGTGCCAGGACGCTCTGGAAACACCATATATTTT.

This clonotype rates as large. J is TRBJ2-5 and V is TRBV29-1; 8 bases are a match to TRBD1. CDR3 length: 12 residues. CDR1 and CDR2 (germline): SQVTM, ANQGSEA. V lost 6 bases to trimming and J lost 4 bases; unmatched junction nucleotides: 4. CDR3 in amino acids: CSVDRESETQYF. In DNA form, the CDR3 reads TGCAGCGTGGACAGGGAATCAGAGACCCAGTACTTC.

By share of the sample, this clonotype is large. CDR3 amino acids: CASSLRGGANEQFF. The CDR3, as DNA: TGTGCCAGCAGCTTGAGGGGGGGGGCCAATGAGCAGTTCTTC. J is TRBJ2-1 and V is TRBV7-3, with TRBD2 as a possible D gene (7 bases). This CDR3 spans 14 amino acids. V lost 3 bases and J lost 6, with 12 bases in between. Per the germline V gene, CDR1 is SGHTA and CDR2 is FQGTGA.